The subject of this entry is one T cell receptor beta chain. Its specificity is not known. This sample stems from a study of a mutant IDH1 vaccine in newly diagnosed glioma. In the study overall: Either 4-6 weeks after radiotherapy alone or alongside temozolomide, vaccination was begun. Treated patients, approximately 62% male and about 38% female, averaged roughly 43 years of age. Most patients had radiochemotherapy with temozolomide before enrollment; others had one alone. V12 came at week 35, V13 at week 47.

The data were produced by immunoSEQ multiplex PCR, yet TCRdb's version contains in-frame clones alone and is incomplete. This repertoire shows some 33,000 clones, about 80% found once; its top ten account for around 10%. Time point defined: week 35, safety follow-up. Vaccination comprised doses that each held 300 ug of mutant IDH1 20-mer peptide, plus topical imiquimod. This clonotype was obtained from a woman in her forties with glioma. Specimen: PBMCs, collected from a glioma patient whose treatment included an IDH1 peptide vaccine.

The CDR3 spells CASTISGGAYNEQFF. The CDR3 DNA follows: TGTGCCAGCACAATAAGCGGGGGGGCGTACAATGAGCAGTTCTTC. The gene calls are TRBV6-5 and TRBJ2-1; 10 bases map to TRBD2. CDR1 and CDR2 (germline): MNHEY, SVGAGI. V shed 7 bases, J shed 4 bases, and the junction held 7 bases outside the gene matches. The CDR3 covers 15 residues.